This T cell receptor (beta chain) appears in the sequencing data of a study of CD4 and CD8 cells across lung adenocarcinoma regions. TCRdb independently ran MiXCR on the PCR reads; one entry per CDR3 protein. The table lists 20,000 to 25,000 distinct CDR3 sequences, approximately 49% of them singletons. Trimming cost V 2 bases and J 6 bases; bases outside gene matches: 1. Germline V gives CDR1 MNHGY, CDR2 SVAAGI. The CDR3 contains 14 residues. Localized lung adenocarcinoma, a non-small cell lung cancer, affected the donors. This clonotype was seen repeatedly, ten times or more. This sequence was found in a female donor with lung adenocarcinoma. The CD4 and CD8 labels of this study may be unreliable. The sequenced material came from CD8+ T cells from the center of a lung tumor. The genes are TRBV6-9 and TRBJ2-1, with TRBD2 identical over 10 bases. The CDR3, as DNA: TGTGCCAGCAGTTATAGCGGGAGGGCCAATGAGCAGTTCTTC. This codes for CASSYSGRANEQFF.